This passage covers 26 T cell receptor beta chains from one sample sequenced in a study of shared clonotypes between healthy human individuals. The method was immunoSEQ multiplex PCR; TCRdb's version includes in-frame clones alone and lacks a portion of them. Of around 1,100,000 clones detected, roughly 80% appear once; the ten largest clones hold about 0.89%. The sample consisted of memory CD4+ T cells from PBMCs. Subset meaning: CD45RA-negative fraction. All receptors come from a man aged 18 to 29 in good health. Some clones in this sample may be carry-over from other donors' samples.

The J gene is TRBJ1-2, the V gene TRBV4-2; the match to TRBD1 covers 8 bases. V shed 1 base and J 4 bases; nucleotides not matched to a gene: 5. Germline V lookup: CDR1 LGHNA, CDR2 YNFKEQ. This CDR3 comprises 15 residues. CDR3 residues: CASSQAAGGPYGYTF. The CDR3 coding sequence is TGTGCCAGCAGCCAAGCGGCAGGGGGCCCCTATGGCTACACCTTC.

This clone was seen only a few times. The genes are TRBV5-6 and TRBJ2-5; D might be TRBD1 or TRBD2, each matching 5 bases. This CDR3 has 16 residues. CDR1 and CDR2 (germline): SGHDT, YYEEEE. The V gene lost 4 bases and the J gene lost 0 bases, with 16 bases spanning the gap. The CDR3 here is CASSRDLDVDQETQYF. The CDR3 coding sequence is TGTGCCAGCAGCCGGGACCTGGATGTAGACCAAGAGACCCAGTACTTC.

The sample holds one count of this clone. The chain joins TRBV5-4 to TRBJ2-7, with no clear D. Germline V gene data show CDR1 as SGHNT and CDR2 as YYREEE (reference sequence). The V and J ends lost 2 bases and 0 bases respectively, with 6 bases between them. CDR3 size: 13 residues. The CDR3 DNA reads TGTGCCAGCAGCTTAAGAGACTCCTACGAGCAGTACTTC. As protein: CASSLRDSYEQYF.

The CDR3 spells CASSDTGRVEAFF. The CDR3 DNA reads as TGTGCCAGCAGCGATACAGGGAGGGTTGAAGCTTTCTTT. The genes are TRBV6-6 and TRBJ1-1; D might be TRBD1 (6 bases). CDR1 is MNHNY, CDR2 SVGAGI, per germline (reference sequence). Deletions cut 6 bases from V and 7 bases from J, with 15 bases between. This CDR3 has 13 residues.

The chain has TRBV27 and TRBJ2-2, with D perhaps TRBD1 (5 bases). Germline V gene lookup returns CDR1 MNHEY and CDR2 SMNVEV (reference sequence). The CDR3 extends over 15 amino acids. V lost 8 bases, J lost 6 bases, and 19 bases lay in between. CDR3: CASANGALGPGELFF. CDR3 coding DNA: TGTGCCAGCGCAAATGGGGCTCTTGGACCCGGGGAGCTGTTTTTT.

The V gene is TRBV25-1, the J gene TRBJ1-4, with 8 bases lining up with TRBD1. This CDR3 comprises 15 residues. Germline assignment: CDR1 MGHDK and CDR2 SYGVNS. V lost 5 bases and J lost 4; bases outside the gene matches: 6. CDR3: CASSRQGSFNEKLFF. In DNA form, the CDR3 reads TGTGCCAGCAGTAGACAGGGGTCCTTTAATGAAAAACTGTTTTTT.

The chain carries TRBV19 and TRBJ2-1; TRBD2 might be the D (5 bases). The V gene's germline CDR1 is LNHDA and CDR2 SQIVND (reference sequence). This CDR3 contains 15 residues. V was trimmed by 4 bases and J by 7 bases, leaving 17 bases between them. The CDR3 sequence: CASSTTGVYLNEQFF. The CDR3, as DNA: TGTGCCAGTAGTACTACCGGGGTCTACTTAAATGAGCAGTTCTTC. Variable domain in full (rest from reference TRBV19 and TRBJ2-1): DGGITQSPKYLFRKEGQNVTLSCEQNLNHDAMYWYRQDPGQGLRLIYYSQIVNDFQKGDIAEGYSVSREKKESFPLTVTSAQKNPTAFYLCASSTTGVYLNEQFFGPGTRLTVL.

This chain connects TRBV4-1 to TRBJ1-5, with 7 bases matching TRBD1. CDR1 and CDR2 (germline): MGHRA, YSYEKL. With V trimmed by 4 bases and J by 7 bases, 10 bases remained unmatched. The CDR3 is 15 amino acids. The CDR3 region has the DNA TGCGCCAGCAGCCGTAGTCAGGGGGTTGACCAGCCCCAGCATTTT. Protein: CASSRSQGVDQPQHF.

The CDR3 nucleotides read TGTGCCAGCAGGCGGGCGGGCGCAGATACGCAGTATTTT. Amino acid sequence: CASRRAGADTQYF. The chain couples TRBV28 to TRBJ2-3, with TRBD2 as a possible D gene (5 bases). The germline V gene has CDR1 MDHEN and CDR2 SYDVKM. Trimming removed 6 bases at V and 4 bases at J, with 11 bases between. CDR3 length equals 13 residues.

The V gene is TRBV2, the J gene TRBJ1-1; D gene unclear. The CDR3 spans 15 residues. V lost 7 bases to trimming and J lost 0 bases, with 15 bases between them. Germline V lookup: CDR1 SNHLY, CDR2 FYNNEI. This CDR3 reads CASTVPFTMNTEAFF. The CDR3 nucleotides are TGTGCCAGCACGGTTCCCTTTACAATGAACACTGAAGCTTTCTTT.

The chain combines TRBV11-3 with TRBJ2-1, with TRBD2 identical over 8 bases. The junction had 8 bases not matched to a gene; V was cut back by 5 bases and J by 2 bases. CDR3 length: 16 amino acids. Germline CDR1 is SGHNT and CDR2 is YENEEA. The CDR3 sequence is CASSPSGSGAYNEQFF. CDR3 in DNA: TGTGCCAGCAGCCCCTCGGGTAGCGGGGCCTACAATGAGCAGTTCTTC.

The V gene is TRBV10-2, the J gene TRBJ2-7; 7 nucleotides align to TRBD1. CDR3 length: 14 residues. CDR1 is WSHSY, CDR2 SAAADI, per germline. Germline trimming cut 4 bases from V and 1 base from J; bases unmatched to any gene: 4. In DNA, the CDR3 is TGCGCCAGCAGTGGACAGGGAAGGTCCTACGAGCAGTACTTC. It yields the protein CASSGQGRSYEQYF.

About this clone: A read error may be the cause here, since a much bigger clone is one base away. Other nucleotide sequences from this sample produce the same CDR3. The V gene is TRBV7-2, the J gene TRBJ2-5; D is uncertain. CDR1 is SGHTA, CDR2 FQGNSA, per germline. This CDR3 is 12 amino acids long. V lost 0 bases and J 3 bases, leaving 2 bases between the germline ends. The CDR3 DNA reads as TGTGCCAGCAGCTTAGCGGAAGAGACCCAGTACTTC. Its protein is CASSLAEETQYF. Drawing the rest from reference TRBV7-2 and TRBJ2-5, the complete variable domain is GAGVSQSPSNKVTEKGKDVELRCDPISGHTALYWYRQSLGQGLEFLIYFQGNSAPDKSGLPSDRFSAERTGGSVSTLTIQRTQQEDSAVYLCASSLAEETQYFGPGTRLLVL.

The chain is built from TRBV29-1 and TRBJ2-3; possibly TRBD2 for D (5 bases). Germline CDR1 reads SQVTM; CDR2 reads ANQGSEA. The ends were cut back, 4 bases at V and 3 bases at J, with 14 bases in the middle. The CDR3 runs 14 residues. This CDR3 is CSVGPGSRTDTQYF. The DNA of the CDR3 is TGCAGCGTTGGCCCGGGGAGTAGGACAGATACGCAGTATTTT.

The V call is TRBV30, the J call TRBJ2-5; D may be TRBD2 (6 bases). Germline values: CDR1 GTSNPN, CDR2 SVGIG (reference sequence). This CDR3 has 16 amino acids. The germline V and J ends were trimmed by 0 bases and 5 bases, with 19 bases remaining between them. CDR3 in DNA: TGTGCCTGGAGTGTACGCGGGGCTAGGAGCTTGGAGACCCAGTACTTC. As protein: CAWSVRGARSLETQYF.

The V and J genes are TRBV19 and TRBJ1-4; 9 bases align to TRBD1. This CDR3 is 16 amino acids long. V shed 6 bases and J 5 bases; nucleotides not matched to a gene: 10. From germline, CDR1 is LNHDA and CDR2 SQIVND (reference sequence). The CDR3 is CASSYVQGQGNEKLFF. CDR3 nucleotides: TGTGCCAGTAGCTACGTCCAAGGACAGGGGAATGAAAAACTGTTTTTT.

This clone has only a few counts. The V call is TRBV19, the J call TRBJ1-5, with D perhaps matching TRBD1 (5 bases). The CDR3 runs to 16 residues. Germline loops: CDR1 LNHDA, CDR2 SQIVND (reference sequence). V was pared by 3 bases and J by 2 bases, with 14 bases between. In DNA form, the CDR3 reads TGTGCCAGTAGTATCCTCTTAGGGGCTGGCAATCAGCCCCAGCATTTT. Translating it yields CASSILLGAGNQPQHF.

This chain joins TRBV4-1 and TRBJ1-5, with 8 bases that match TRBD1. This CDR3 contains 18 residues. The germline V gene encodes CDR1 MGHRA and CDR2 YSYEKL. V trimming: 1 base; J trimming: 2 bases; junction bases outside the gene matches: 10. This CDR3 reads CASSQGLAGGFGNQPQHF. The CDR3 region has the DNA TGCGCCAGCAGCCAAGGGCTGGCAGGGGGCTTTGGCAATCAGCCCCAGCATTTT.

The chain has TRBV13 and TRBJ2-1; D perhaps matches TRBD2 (5 bases). Trimming left V 0 bases short and J 9 bases short, with 21 bases between. The CDR3 consists of 17 residues. Looked up from germline, CDR1 is PRHDT and CDR2 is FYEKMQ (reference sequence). The chain's CDR3 is CASSLGGKAGPTREQFF. CDR3 in DNA: TGTGCCAGCAGCTTAGGGGGGAAGGCGGGCCCTACCCGTGAGCAGTTCTTC.

Of note for this clone: With a far larger clone one base away, a read error is the likely cause. The chain has TRBV25-1 and TRBJ1-5; the D is unclear. Trimming shortened V by 6 bases and J by 3 bases, and 15 bases separated the two germline ends. The CDR3 is 15 amino acids. Germline loops: CDR1 MGHDK, CDR2 SYGVNS. As DNA, the CDR3 is TGTGCCAGCAGCCCATCCGTGGGGAACAATCAGCCCCAGCATTTT. Translated, it gives CASSPSVGNNQPQHF.

This clone was recorded once. The chain recombines TRBV28 with TRBJ1-2; 8 bases align to TRBD1. The V gene end was trimmed by 6 bases and the J gene end by 4 bases; junction bases not matched to a gene: 4. This CDR3 is 13 amino acids long. The germline gives CDR1 MDHEN, CDR2 SYDVKM. CDR3: CASRDRVGYGYTF. The CDR3 DNA is TGTGCCAGCAGGGACAGGGTGGGCTATGGCTACACCTTC.

V is TRBV5-6 and J is TRBJ2-1, with D tentatively TRBD2 (6 bases). Per the germline V gene, CDR1 is SGHDT and CDR2 is YYEEEE. V gave up 7 bases and J gave up 0 bases, with 20 bases separating them. The CDR3 extends over 17 amino acids. This CDR3 reads CASHPPWGDSSYNEQFF. CDR3 DNA: TGTGCCAGCCATCCTCCCTGGGGGGATAGCTCCTACAATGAGCAGTTCTTC.

The V gene is TRBV27, the J gene TRBJ2-5; no clear D. The V gene's germline CDR1 is MNHEY and CDR2 SMNVEV (reference sequence). This CDR3 is 15 amino acids long. V was shortened by 5 bases and J by 0 bases, with 13 bases between the two germline ends. CDR3 in amino acids: CASSPGGQYQETQYF. CDR3 nucleotides: TGTGCCAGCAGTCCCGGTGGGCAGTACCAAGAGACCCAGTACTTC.

The chain combines TRBV19 with TRBJ2-7, with D possibly being TRBD1 (5 bases). The CDR3 runs 14 residues. Germline assignment: CDR1 LNHDA and CDR2 SQIVND (reference sequence). Trimming removed 11 bases from V and 4 bases from J, with 21 bases in between. The CDR3 is CASSQETLWYEQYF. CDR3 bases: TGTGCCTCGTCACAGGAAACCCTTTGGTACGAGCAGTACTTC.

The chain joins TRBV29-1 to TRBJ2-1, with D unclear. CDR3 length: 12 amino acids. Per the germline V gene, CDR1 is SQVTM and CDR2 is ANQGSEA. V lost 4 bases to trimming and J lost 6 bases, with 10 bases between them. The CDR3: CSVGVLSNEQFF. The CDR3 DNA reads as TGCAGCGTTGGGGTCCTGAGCAATGAGCAGTTCTTC.

This clone was observed a single time. This sequence joins TRBV28 and TRBJ1-2, with TRBD1 matching 8 bases. V dropped 4 bases and J dropped 3; count of bases not matched to a gene: 1. CDR1 and CDR2 from the germline V gene are MDHEN and SYDVKM. The CDR3 has 13 amino acids. The CDR3 region is CASSWDRYYGYTF. Here the CDR3 DNA reads TGTGCCAGCAGTTGGGACAGGTACTATGGCTACACCTTC.